Listed below are T cell receptor delta chains from one sample, sequenced in a study of gamma-delta T cells after stem cell transplantation. TCRdb reprocessed the RT-PCR reads using CATT. The data contain about 700 delta-chain clones, roughly 4.5% of them singletons. Sequencing was done on a sample of gamma-delta T cells. The receptors originated from a human donor. It is not recorded whose cells these are; they may come from a transplant donor. Both conserved end residues are part of each CDR3. Fields, in order: clone size, V gene, J gene, D gene, CDR3 protein, CDR3 DNA. D genes are given only for firm matches. Part of the rows lack a size; the others show once, few, many or a class for expanded clones.

clone size: .
V gene: TRDV2
J gene: TRDJ1
D gene: TRDD3
CDR3 protein: CACEQLGEPPRGTDKLIF
CDR3 DNA: TGTGCCTGTGAACAACTGGGGGAGCCACCGCGGGGCACCGATAAACTCATCTTT

clone size: few
V gene: TRDV1
J gene: TRDJ1
D gene: TRDD3
CDR3 protein: CALGELESDWGHTGGYTDKLIF
CDR3 DNA: TGTGCTCTTGGGGAACTAGAGTCAGACTGGGGACATACGGGGGGGTACACCGATAAACTCATCTTT

clone size: .
V gene: TRDV1
J gene: TRDJ4
D gene: TRDD3
CDR3 protein: CALGGLGFYPALGDTRPLIF
CDR3 DNA: TGTGCTCTTGGGGGCCTTGGTTTTTACCCAGCACTGGGGGATACCCGGCCCCTGATCTTT

clone size: .
V gene: TRDV1
J gene: TRDJ1
D gene: TRDD3
CDR3 protein: CALGELTHDLGDTRNRKLIF
CDR3 DNA: TGTGCTCTTGGGGAACTTACCCACGATTTGGGGGATACGAGGAATCGGAAACTCATCTTT

clone size: hyperexpanded
V gene: TRDV1
J gene: TRDJ1
D gene: TRDD3
CDR3 protein: CALGESRVLRLTFGYWGYTDKLIF
CDR3 DNA: TGTGCTCTTGGGGAATCGCGGGTCCTACGTCTTACGTTTGGGTACTGGGGGTACACCGATAAACTCATCTTT

clone size: few
V gene: TRDV1
J gene: TRDJ1
D gene: TRDD3
CDR3 protein: CALGELYPSLLLLGIREGFTDKLIF
CDR3 DNA: TGCGCTCTTGGGGAACTATATCCCTCCCTACTTCTTTTGGGGATACGCGAGGGTTTCACCGATAAACTCATCTTT

clone size: .
V gene: TRDV2
J gene: TRDJ1
D gene: TRDD3
CDR3 protein: CACDTLAGGEYTDKLIF
CDR3 DNA: TGTGCCTGTGACACCCTGGCTGGGGGAGAGTACACCGATAAACTCATCTTT

clone size: few
V gene: TRDV1
J gene: TRDJ1
D gene: TRDD3
CDR3 protein: CALGETMGEYWGYTDKLIF
CDR3 DNA: TGTGCTCTTGGGGAAACAATGGGGGAGTACTGGGGGTACACCGATAAACTCATCTTT

clone size: few
V gene: TRDV1
J gene: TRDJ1
D gene: TRDD3
CDR3 protein: CALGEPPGLYWGILSDKLIF
CDR3 DNA: TGTGCTCTTGGGGAACCACCGGGACTGTACTGGGGGATACTTTCCGATAAACTCATCTTT

clone size: .
V gene: TRDV2
J gene: TRDJ3
D gene: TRDD3
CDR3 protein: CACDTLGEAPGSWDTRQMFF
CDR3 DNA: TGTGCCTGTGACACTCTGGGGGAGGCCCCCGGTTCCTGGGACACCCGACAGATGTTTTTC

clone size: few
V gene: TRDV2
J gene: TRDJ3
D gene: TRDD3
CDR3 protein: CACDSVLGDFLSSWDTRQMFF
CDR3 DNA: TGTGCCTGTGACTCTGTACTGGGGGATTTTCTCAGCTCCTGGGACACCCGACAGATGTTTTTC

clone size: .
V gene: TRDV2
J gene: TRDJ1
D gene: TRDD3
CDR3 protein: CACDSILGDTAKLIF
CDR3 DNA: TGTGCCTGTGACTCTATACTGGGGGATACCGCTAAACTCATCTTT

clone size: few
V gene: TRDV2
J gene: TRDJ2
D gene: TRDD3
CDR3 protein: CACDTVLGTSLTAQLFF
CDR3 DNA: TGTGCCTGTGACACGGTACTGGGGACGTCTTTGACAGCACAACTCTTCTTT

clone size: hyperexpanded
V gene: TRDV2
J gene: TRDJ1
D gene: TRDD3
CDR3 protein: CACDYISGGYGEVIF
CDR3 DNA: TGTGCCTGTGACTATATTTCTGGGGGATACGGAGAAGTCATCTTT

clone size: .
V gene: TRDV2
J gene: TRDJ1
D gene: .
CDR3 protein: CACDTLKNTDKLIF
CDR3 DNA: TGTGCCTGTGACACCTTGAAAAACACCGATAAACTCATCTTT

clone size: .
V gene: TRDV2
J gene: TRDJ1
D gene: TRDD3
CDR3 protein: CACDLVGGTGGYGGYTDKLIF
CDR3 DNA: TGTGCCTGTGACCTCGTCGGTGGTACTGGGGGATACGGCGGTTACACCGATAAACTCATCTTT

clone size: .
V gene: TRDV2
J gene: TRDJ1
D gene: TRDD3
CDR3 protein: CACDLVGDPGGIDKLIF
CDR3 DNA: TGTGCCTGTGACTTAGTGGGGGATCCTGGGGGTATCGATAAACTCATCTTT

clone size: large
V gene: TRDV1
J gene: TRDJ1
D gene: .
CDR3 protein: CALGEPPLLWETTTDKLIF
CDR3 DNA: TGTGCTCTTGGGGAACCCCCCCTGCTCTGGGAGACCACCACCGATAAACTCATCTTT

clone size: .
V gene: TRDV2
J gene: TRDJ1
D gene: TRDD3
CDR3 protein: CACDDLGGYRADKLIF
CDR3 DNA: TGTGCCTGTGACGATCTTGGGGGATACCGGGCCGATAAACTCATCTTT

clone size: .
V gene: TRDV1
J gene: TRDJ1
D gene: TRDD3
CDR3 protein: CALGEFLPVGTGGYGEVIF
CDR3 DNA: TGTGCTCTTGGGGAATTCCTCCCAGTCGGTACTGGGGGATACGGAGAAGTCATCTTT

clone size: few
V gene: TRDV2
J gene: TRDJ1
D gene: .
CDR3 protein: CACFRIQTDKLIF
CDR3 DNA: TGTGCCTGCTTTCGGATACAGACCGATAAACTCATCTTT

clone size: few
V gene: TRDV2
J gene: TRDJ1
D gene: .
CDR3 protein: CACDLLTPLSSDKLIF
CDR3 DNA: TGTGCCTGTGACTTGTTGACCCCTCTCTCCTCCGATAAACTCATCTTT

clone size: few
V gene: TRDV2
J gene: TRDJ1
D gene: .
CDR3 protein: CACDGLGSDKLIF
CDR3 DNA: TGTGCCTGCGACGGGTTGGGCTCCGATAAACTCATCTTT

clone size: .
V gene: TRDV2
J gene: TRDJ1
D gene: .
CDR3 protein: CACDTVGGTDKPIF
CDR3 DNA: TGTGCCTGTGACACCGTCGGGGGAACCGATAAACCCATCTTT

clone size: .
V gene: TRDV2
J gene: TRDJ1
D gene: TRDD3
CDR3 protein: CACDTLDRGGYAVSTDKLIF
CDR3 DNA: TGTGCCTGTGACACACTCGACCGTGGGGGATACGCGGTGTCCACCGATAAACTCATCTTT

clone size: few
V gene: TRDV2
J gene: TRDJ1
D gene: TRDD3
CDR3 protein: CACDPAEGDSYTDKLIF
CDR3 DNA: TGTGCCTGTGACCCCGCCGAGGGGGATTCGTACACCGATAAACTCATCTTT

clone size: .
V gene: TRDV1
J gene: TRDJ1
D gene: .
CDR3 protein: CALGEPQPVFLRLYWGHTGDYTDKLIF
CDR3 DNA: TGTGCTCTTGGGGAACCTCAACCGGTCTTCCTACGGTTGTACTGGGGACATACGGGGGACTACACCGATAAACTCATCTTT

clone size: few
V gene: TRDV2
J gene: TRDJ1
D gene: TRDD3
CDR3 protein: CACEELGDTRLKLIF
CDR3 DNA: TGTGCCTGTGAAGAACTGGGGGATACGCGCTTAAAACTCATCTTT

clone size: many
V gene: TRDV2
J gene: TRDJ1
D gene: .
CDR3 protein: CACDTLGPSDTDKLIF
CDR3 DNA: TGTGCCTGTGACACCCTGGGGCCCTCGGACACCGATAAACTCATCTTT

clone size: .
V gene: TRDV2
J gene: TRDJ3
D gene: TRDD3
CDR3 protein: CACDTVLGDTRRSSWDTRQMFF
CDR3 DNA: TGTGCCTGTGACACGGTACTGGGGGATACGCGAAGGAGCTCCTGGGACACCCGACAGATGTTTTTC

clone size: .
V gene: TRDV2
J gene: TRDJ1
D gene: TRDD3
CDR3 protein: CACDPVLGALYTDKLIF
CDR3 DNA: TGTGCCTGTGACCCGGTACTGGGGGCCCTGTACACCGATAAACTCATCTTT

clone size: few
V gene: TRDV2
J gene: TRDJ1
D gene: TRDD3
CDR3 protein: CACDILGATDKLIF
CDR3 DNA: TGTGCCTGTGACATTCTGGGGGCCACCGATAAACTCATCTTT

clone size: once
V gene: TRDV2
J gene: TRDJ1
D gene: TRDD3
CDR3 protein: CACDTIGAVLGDPPARLIF
CDR3 DNA: TGTGCCTGTGACACCATTGGAGCCGTCTTGGGGGATCCCCCGGCTAGACTCATCTTT

clone size: few
V gene: TRDV2
J gene: TRDJ1
D gene: TRDD3
CDR3 protein: CACDALGLGDTEKLIF
CDR3 DNA: TGTGCCTGTGACGCCCTGGGACTGGGGGATACGGAAAAACTCATCTTT

clone size: .
V gene: TRDV2
J gene: TRDJ1
D gene: TRDD3
CDR3 protein: CACDLLLGVNTDKLIF
CDR3 DNA: TGTGCCTGTGACTTACTACTGGGGGTCAACACCGATAAACTCATCTTT

clone size: .
V gene: TRDV2
J gene: TRDJ3
D gene: TRDD3
CDR3 protein: CACDTVLGDTKSWDTRQMFF
CDR3 DNA: TGTGCCTGTGACACCGTACTGGGGGATACGAAATCCTGGGACACCCGACAGATGTTTTTC

clone size: hyperexpanded
V gene: TRDV2
J gene: TRDJ1
D gene: .
CDR3 protein: CACDSLRGRGDKLIF
CDR3 DNA: TGTGCCTGTGACTCGCTACGGGGAAGGGGCGATAAACTCATCTTT

clone size: few
V gene: TRDV2
J gene: TRDJ1
D gene: TRDD3
CDR3 protein: CACDRVLGDRINTDKLIF
CDR3 DNA: TGTGCCTGTGACCGGGTACTGGGGGACCGCATCAACACCGATAAACTCATCTTT

clone size: few
V gene: TRDV2
J gene: TRDJ3
D gene: TRDD3
CDR3 protein: CACDHTGGPTWDTRQMFF
CDR3 DNA: TGTGCCTGTGATCACACTGGGGGACCCACCTGGGACACCCGACAGATGTTTTTC

clone size: .
V gene: TRDV2
J gene: TRDJ1
D gene: .
CDR3 protein: CACDTAAGWGRYTDKLIF
CDR3 DNA: TGTGCCTGTGACACCGCTGCGGGCTGGGGCCGGTACACCGATAAACTCATCTTT

clone size: few
V gene: TRDV2
J gene: TRDJ1
D gene: TRDD3
CDR3 protein: CACDTVIGGPRRGSGDKLIF
CDR3 DNA: TGTGCCTGTGACACCGTGATTGGGGGACCCCGTCGGGGGTCCGGCGATAAACTCATCTTT

clone size: few
V gene: TRDV2
J gene: TRDJ1
D gene: TRDD3
CDR3 protein: CACDILGDSYTDKLIF
CDR3 DNA: TGTGCCTGTGACATACTGGGGGATTCGTACACCGATAAACTCATCTTT

clone size: .
V gene: TRDV2
J gene: TRDJ1
D gene: .
CDR3 protein: CACDKVGGQTDKPIF
CDR3 DNA: TGTGCCTGTGACAAGGTGGGGGGCCAAACCGATAAACCCATCTTT

clone size: .
V gene: TRDV2
J gene: TRDJ3
D gene: .
CDR3 protein: CACDTAGASSWDTRQMFF
CDR3 DNA: TGTGCCTGTGACACCGCTGGAGCAAGCTCCTGGGACACCCGACAGATGTTTTTC

clone size: few
V gene: TRDV2
J gene: TRDJ3
D gene: TRDD3
CDR3 protein: CACDTVVGDTAWDTRQMFF
CDR3 DNA: TGTGCCTGTGACACCGTGGTGGGGGATACAGCCTGGGACACCCGACAGATGTTTTTC